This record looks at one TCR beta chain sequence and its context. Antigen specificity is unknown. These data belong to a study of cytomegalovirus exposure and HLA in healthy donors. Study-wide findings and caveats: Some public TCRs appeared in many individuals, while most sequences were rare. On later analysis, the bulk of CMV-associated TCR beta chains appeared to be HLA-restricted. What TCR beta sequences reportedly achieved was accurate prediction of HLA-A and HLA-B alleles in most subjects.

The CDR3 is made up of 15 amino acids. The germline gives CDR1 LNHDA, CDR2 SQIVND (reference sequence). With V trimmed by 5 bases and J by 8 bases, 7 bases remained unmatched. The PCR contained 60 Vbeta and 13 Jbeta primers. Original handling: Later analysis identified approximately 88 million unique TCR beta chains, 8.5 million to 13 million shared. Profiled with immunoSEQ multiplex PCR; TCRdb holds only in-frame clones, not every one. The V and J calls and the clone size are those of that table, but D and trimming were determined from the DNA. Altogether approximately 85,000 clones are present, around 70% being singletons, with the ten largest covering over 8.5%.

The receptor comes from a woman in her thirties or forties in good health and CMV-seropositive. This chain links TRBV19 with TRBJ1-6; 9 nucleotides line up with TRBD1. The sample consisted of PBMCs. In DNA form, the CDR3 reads TGTGCCAGTAGTCTACAGGGGGCGCAGGATTCACCCCTCCACTTT. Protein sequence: CASSLQGAQDSPLHF.